This T cell receptor (beta chain) is drawn from a study of cytomegalovirus exposure and HLA in healthy donors. Findings of the study overall: In terms of immune exposure information, only CMV serostatus was available.

Primers included in the PCR were 60 Vbeta and 13 Jbeta primers. The protocol was immunoSEQ multiplex PCR, while the TCRdb copy is restricted to in-frame clones and leaves out a portion. In the table there are about 130,000 clones, about 80% of which are singletons. Remarks on this clone: Its antigen is unknown.

V lost 3 bases and J lost 0, with 12 bases in between. Germline CDR1 and CDR2: SGDLS and YYNGEE. This CDR3 has 15 residues. The sequenced sample was PBMCs. V gene TRBV9 combines with J gene TRBJ1-1, with D possibly TRBD1 on 6 matching bases. The sequence was collected from a boy aged 2 to 9 in good health and CMV-seronegative. CDR3 in DNA: TGTGCCAGCAGCGACCCGACAGGTATGAACACTGAAGCTTTCTTT. Its protein is CASSDPTGMNTEAFF.